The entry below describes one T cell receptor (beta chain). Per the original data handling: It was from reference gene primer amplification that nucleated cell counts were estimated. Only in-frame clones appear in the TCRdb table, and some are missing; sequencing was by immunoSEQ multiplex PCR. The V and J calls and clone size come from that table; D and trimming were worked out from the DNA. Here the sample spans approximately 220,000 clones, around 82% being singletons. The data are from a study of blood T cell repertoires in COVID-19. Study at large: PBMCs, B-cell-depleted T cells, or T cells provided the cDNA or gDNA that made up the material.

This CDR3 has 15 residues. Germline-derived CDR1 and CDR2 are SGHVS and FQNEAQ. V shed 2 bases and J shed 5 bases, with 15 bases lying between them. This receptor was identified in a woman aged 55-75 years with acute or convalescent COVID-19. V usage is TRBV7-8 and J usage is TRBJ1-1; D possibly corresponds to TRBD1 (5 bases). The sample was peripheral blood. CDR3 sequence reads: CASSLSWQGGTEAFF. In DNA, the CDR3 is TGTGCCAGCAGCTTAAGCTGGCAGGGAGGGACTGAAGCTTTCTTT.